In its sample, the clone carrying this TCR beta chain ranks as medium-sized. This record belongs to a study of OX40 agonist ivuxolimab in advanced cancers. The overall study: Every 2 weeks, patients received ivuxolimab intravenously, dosed at 0.01 to 10 mg/kg.

Germline loops: CDR1 SGHRS, CDR2 YFSETQ. This CDR3 has 12 amino acids. The germline V and J ends were trimmed by 7 bases and 6 bases, with 13 bases remaining between them. Data came from immunoSEQ multiplex PCR; TCRdb stores just in-frame clones and leaves some out. The sample lists about 24,000 clones, around 86% occurring once. The chain recombines TRBV5-1 with TRBJ1-1, with D perhaps matching TRBD1 (5 bases). The material sequenced was CD4+ or CD8+ T cells sorted from blood, taken in a trial of the OX40 agonist ivuxolimab. This receptor was taken from an adult with an advanced solid tumor such as melanoma, head and neck, liver or kidney cancer. The CDR3 sequence: CASGSGSAEAFF. Here the CDR3 DNA reads TGCGCCAGCGGATCAGGGAGCGCTGAAGCTTTCTTT. Complete variable domain (other parts from reference TRBV5-1 and TRBJ1-1): KAGVTQTPRYLIKTRGQQVTLSCSPISGHRSVSWYQQTPGQGLQFLFEYFSETQRNKGNFPGRFSGRQFSNSRSEMNVSTLELGDSALYLCASGSGSAEAFFGQGTRLTVV.